Listed here is a single T cell receptor (beta chain). This entry comes from a study of blood T cell repertoires in COVID-19. Study context: The cDNA or gDNA used as material had been derived from T cells, B-cell-depleted T cells, or PBMCs.

Only in-frame clones appear in the TCRdb table, and some are missing; sequencing was by immunoSEQ multiplex PCR. The data show some 100,000 clones, about nine tenths seen once. The germline V gene has CDR1 KGHSH and CDR2 LQKENI. The CDR3 is 14 amino acids. Trimming shortened V by 0 bases and J by 2 bases, and 6 bases separated the two germline ends. The material sequenced was peripheral blood. This chain connects TRBV18 to TRBJ2-3, with a possible D match to TRBD1 (5 bases). The receptor's source is a human donor in a cohort sampled during active COVID-19. CDR3 nucleotide sequence: TGTGCCAGCTCACCACCGACAGCCACAGATACGCAGTATTTT. Its protein product is CASSPPTATDTQYF.